The 10 T cell receptor beta chains given below trace back to one sample, sequenced in a study of blood T cell repertoires in COVID-19. The protocol was immunoSEQ multiplex PCR, while the TCRdb copy is restricted to in-frame clones and leaves out a portion. The sample has roughly 100,000 clones, 90% seen once. What was sequenced was peripheral blood. The source is a man aged 18 to 30 with COVID-19, enrolled during active disease.

V usage is TRBV30 and J usage is TRBJ1-3; D perhaps matches TRBD1 (5 bases). Per germline, CDR1 GTSNPN and CDR2 SVGIG (reference sequence). This CDR3 comprises 14 residues. Trimming removed 5 bases from V and 2 bases from J, with 13 bases in between. CDR3 sequence (DNA): TGTGCCTGGGGGGGTGTAGGGGCTGGAAACACCATATATTTT. The encoded protein is CAWGGVGAGNTIYF.

V is TRBV27 and J is TRBJ2-7, with D perhaps TRBD1 (6 bases). The CDR3 has 14 residues. Trimming took off 1 base at V and 2 bases at J, with 9 bases between the two ends. Germline CDR1 and CDR2: MNHEY and SMNVEV (reference sequence). The CDR3 here is CASSLYSGAYEQYF. CDR3 nucleotide sequence: TGTGCCAGCAGTTTATATTCAGGGGCCTACGAGCAGTACTTC.

A remark on this clone: The sample holds other DNA sequences that translate to the same CDR3. The chain combines TRBV7-8 with TRBJ1-2; no clear D. The CDR3 extends over 12 amino acids. Germline CDR1 reads SGHVS; CDR2 reads FQNEAQ. V gave up 1 base and J gave up 4 bases, with 4 bases separating them. The DNA of the CDR3 is TGTGCCAGCAGCTTAGGTCTCTATGGCTACACCTTC. This translates into CASSLGLYGYTF.

Only one count was recorded for this clone. CDR3 sequence (DNA): TGTGCCAGCAGCTTAATACAGGACAGGGGATCCGGGGAGCTGTTTTTT. Translated: CASSLIQDRGSGELFF. The chain uses TRBV7-8 and TRBJ2-2; TRBD1 matches at 9 bases. Trimming removed 2 bases from V and 6 bases from J; junction bases left unmatched: 7. The CDR3 is made up of 16 amino acids. Germline CDR1 and CDR2: SGHVS and FQNEAQ.

This chain links TRBV27 with TRBJ2-2; 7 bases agree with TRBD2. There are 12 residues in the CDR3. Trimming cost V 8 bases and J 7 bases; bases outside gene matches: 4. Looked up from germline, CDR1 is MNHEY and CDR2 is SMNVEV (reference sequence). The CDR3 sequence is CASGRGSGELFF. CDR3 nucleotides: TGTGCCAGCGGGAGGGGAAGCGGGGAGCTGTTTTTT.

The chain has TRBV9 and TRBJ1-1; 7 bases fit TRBD1. The CDR3 length is 17 residues. J lost 3 bases, V lost 0 bases, and 11 bases had no gene match. From germline, CDR1 is SGDLS and CDR2 YYNGEE. The CDR3 here is CASSVDPYRGTHTEAFF. The CDR3 nucleotides are TGTGCCAGCAGCGTAGACCCGTACAGGGGCACTCACACTGAAGCTTTCTTT.

This chain uses TRBV10-3 with TRBJ2-3, with a tentative D call TRBD2 (6 bases). Trimming removed 6 bases from V and 1 base from J, with 11 bases in between. Germline assignment: CDR1 ENHRY and CDR2 SYGVKD. CDR3 length: 14 amino acids. In DNA form, the CDR3 reads TGTGCCATCAGAAACGGACTACGCACAGATACGCAGTATTTT. It is translated as CAIRNGLRTDTQYF.

V gene TRBV11-2 combines with J gene TRBJ1-6; weak D call: TRBD1 (5 bases). Trimming cost V 0 bases and J 7 bases, with 10 bases left between them. Germline loops: CDR1 SGHAT, CDR2 FQNNGV. The CDR3 totals 15 residues. The CDR3 nucleotides are TGTGCCAGCAGCTTAGACAGGGCCGCGAATTCACCCCTCCACTTT. Encoded protein: CASSLDRAANSPLHF.

The chain links TRBV6-5 to TRBJ1-6; 9 bases match TRBD1. Looked up from germline, CDR1 is MNHEY and CDR2 is SVGAGI. The CDR3 sequence is 15 residues long. The J segment lost 7 bases and the V segment lost 7 bases, leaving 8 bases of the junction unmatched. CDR3 loop: CASNERTGGNSPLHF. The CDR3 DNA follows: TGTGCCAGCAACGAGAGAACAGGGGGCAATTCACCCCTCCACTTT.

The chain links TRBV5-4 to TRBJ1-2; TRBD1 agrees at 7 bases. This CDR3 is 14 amino acids long. V lost 5 bases to trimming and J lost 3 bases; unmatched junction nucleotides: 7. In germline, CDR1 is SGHNT, CDR2 YYREEE (reference sequence). CDR3 protein: CASREVQGYYGYTF. The CDR3 DNA sequence: TGTGCCAGCAGAGAGGTACAGGGGTACTATGGCTACACCTTC.